A selection of T cell receptor beta chains follows, all from one sample in a study of human T cells and chemical hapten exposure. TCRdb re-called the RACE reads through MiXCR, storing one row per CDR3 protein. Seen here are about 120,000 distinct CDR3 sequences, around 10% observed once, and the top ten hold approximately 1.4%. The material was whole blood, obtained in connection with sensitization to the hapten diphenylcyclopropenone (DPC). The receptors were sampled from a woman aged 45-65 years with alopecia areata. Some clones in this sample may be carry-over from other donors' samples. The CDR3 runs from the conserved cysteine through the conserved F or W. The D gene is left open where the match is weak. Clone size, where shown, is once, few, many, or a class for clones that have expanded.

clone size	CDR3 length	J gene	D gene	V gene	CDR3 protein	CDR3 DNA
NA	13	TRBJ2-3	TRBD2	TRBV11-2	CASRPIAGRTQYF	TGTGCCAGCAGGCCCATAGCGGGGCGCACGCAGTATTTT
many	14	TRBJ2-3	TRBD2	TRBV29-1	CSVVGTTWPHTQYF	TGCAGCGTAGTTGGGACTACCTGGCCGCATACGCAGTATTTT
NA	11	TRBJ2-7	NA	TRBV25-1	CASSEFYEQYF	TGTGCCAGCAGTGAATTTTACGAGCAGTACTTC
NA	13	TRBJ2-1	NA	TRBV5-4	CASRRFSDNEQFF	TGTGCCAGCAGGAGGTTCTCAGACAATGAGCAGTTCTTC
NA	13	TRBJ1-6	NA	TRBV6-4	CASSDVLNSPLHF	TGTGCCAGCAGTGACGTCCTCAATTCACCCCTCCACTTT
NA	14	TRBJ1-1	NA	TRBV6-2/TRBV6-3	CASSYDLRLPEAFF	TGTGCCAGCAGTTACGATCTTAGACTCCCTGAAGCTTTCTTT
many	13	TRBJ1-1	NA	TRBV5-1	CASRKGLGPEAFF	TGCGCCAGCAGAAAGGGTCTTGGCCCTGAAGCTTTCTTT
few	14	TRBJ2-7	NA	TRBV7-2	CASSPEARAYEQYF	TGTGCCAGCAGCCCCGAGGCCCGAGCCTACGAGCAGTACTTC
many	15	TRBJ2-1	TRBD2	TRBV19	CASKGTSGRAEEQFF	TGTGCCAGTAAGGGGACTAGCGGGAGGGCCGAGGAGCAGTTCTTC
NA	15	TRBJ1-4	NA	TRBV5-8	CASSSPWDLGEKLFF	TGTGCCAGCAGCTCTCCGTGGGATTTAGGTGAAAAACTGTTTTTT
many	15	TRBJ1-2	TRBD1	TRBV11-2	CASSTWTGANYGYTF	TGTGCCAGCAGCACATGGACAGGGGCTAACTATGGCTACACCTTC
few	12	TRBJ2-7	NA	TRBV4-1	CASSQDVYEQYF	TGCGCCAGCAGCCAAGATGTCTACGAGCAGTACTTC
many	15	TRBJ2-7	TRBD1	TRBV6-5	CASSYGTGGTYEQYF	TGTGCCAGCAGTTACGGGACAGGGGGTACCTACGAGCAGTACTTC
few	15	TRBJ1-4	NA	TRBV27	CASSPGVATNEKLFF	TGTGCCAGCAGCCCAGGGGTCGCAACTAATGAAAAACTGTTTTTT
once	15	TRBJ1-1	NA	TRBV20-1	CSATPLTGGNTVAFF	TGCAGTGCTACCCCACTGACGGGGGGTAACACTGTAGCTTTCTTT
NA	16	TRBJ1-2	NA	TRBV7-6	CASSLGTRGSTYGYTF	TGTGCCAGCAGCTTAGGGACTCGCGGGAGCACCTATGGCTACACCTTC
many	15	TRBJ1-6	NA	TRBV5-1	CASSLGENNNSPLHF	TGCGCCAGCAGCTTGGGGGAAAACAACAATTCACCCCTCCACTTT
many	10	TRBJ2-7	NA	TRBV10-1	CAVLFGEQYF	TGCGCCGTACTTTTTGGCGAGCAGTACTTC
NA	13	TRBJ2-6	NA	TRBV28	CERHNSGANVLTF	TGTGAGAGACACAACTCTGGGGCCAACGTCCTGACTTTC
NA	14	TRBJ1-2	NA	TRBV9	CASSVGPGDYGYTF	TGTGCCAGCAGCGTAGGCCCAGGAGACTATGGCTACACCTTC
few	14	TRBJ2-7	NA	TRBV18	CASSPPPPNYEQYF	TGTGCCAGCTCACCACCTCCCCCGAACTACGAGCAGTACTTC
few	15	TRBJ2-7	NA	TRBV11-2	CASSVGGANSYEQYF	TGTGCCAGCAGTGTAGGAGGTGCTAACTCCTACGAGCAGTACTTC
many	12	TRBJ2-2	NA	TRBV10-1	CASRENTGELFF	TGCGCCAGCAGGGAGAACACCGGGGAGCTGTTTTTT
NA	13	TRBJ2-3	NA	TRBV28	CASRTSNTDTQYF	TGTGCCAGCAGGACCTCGAACACAGATACGCAGTATTTT
few	13	TRBJ1-4	NA	TRBV28	CASMPGINEKLFF	TGTGCCAGCATGCCCGGGATTAATGAAAAACTGTTTTTT
NA	13	TRBJ2-3	TRBD2	TRBV29-1	CSVEGGGLDTQYF	TGCAGCGTTGAAGGGGGGGGACTAGATACGCAGTATTTT
NA	13	TRBJ2-3	NA	TRBV11-2	CASSLDHPDTQYF	TGTGCCAGCAGCTTAGATCACCCAGATACGCAGTATTTT
NA	14	TRBJ1-2	TRBD1	TRBV5-1	CASSLTGGLKGYTF	TGCGCCAGCAGCTTGACAGGGGGATTAAAGGGCTACACCTTC
NA	14	TRBJ2-7	TRBD1	TRBV27	CASSATGSSYEQYF	TGTGCCAGCAGTGCGACAGGGTCGTCCTACGAGCAGTACTTC
many	17	TRBJ1-5	TRBD1	TRBV6-5	CASSQRITTGANQPQHF	TGTGCCAGCAGTCAGAGAATCACAACAGGGGCCAATCAGCCCCAGCATTTT